This T cell receptor beta chain was captured in a study of T cells in Graves' hyperthyroidism and ophthalmopathy. Broader study findings: Appearing also in blood were most of the thyroid clonotypes expanded above 0.001.

Graves' hyperthyroidism was deemed stable absent ophthalmopathy progression within 18 months. Diagnostic decisions used clinical symptoms, serum thyroxine and TRAb, thyroid ultrasound and orbital computed tomography. The TCR beta CDR3 regions underwent amplification using RNA transcripts as the source. Initially, a first-round RT-PCR of the TCR CDR3 employed the HTBI primer set. TCRdb re-derived calls from the multiplex PCR reads in MiXCR, one entry per CDR3 protein. The sample includes more than 450,000 distinct CDR3 sequences, about 14% of them seen just once. Germline CDR1 and CDR2: KGHSH and LQKENI. The germline V and J ends were trimmed by 3 bases and 4 bases, with 7 bases remaining between them. CDR3 length: 13 residues. This clonotype was seen a handful of times. Antigen: not known.

This clonotype was obtained from a woman aged 40 to 50 with Graves' hyperthyroidism. Specimen: blood. The J gene is TRBJ2-1, the V gene TRBV18; D gene ambiguous. CDR3 sequence reads: CASSPGRYNEQFF. The CDR3, as DNA: TGTGCCAGCTCACCTGGACGGTACAATGAGCAGTTCTTC.